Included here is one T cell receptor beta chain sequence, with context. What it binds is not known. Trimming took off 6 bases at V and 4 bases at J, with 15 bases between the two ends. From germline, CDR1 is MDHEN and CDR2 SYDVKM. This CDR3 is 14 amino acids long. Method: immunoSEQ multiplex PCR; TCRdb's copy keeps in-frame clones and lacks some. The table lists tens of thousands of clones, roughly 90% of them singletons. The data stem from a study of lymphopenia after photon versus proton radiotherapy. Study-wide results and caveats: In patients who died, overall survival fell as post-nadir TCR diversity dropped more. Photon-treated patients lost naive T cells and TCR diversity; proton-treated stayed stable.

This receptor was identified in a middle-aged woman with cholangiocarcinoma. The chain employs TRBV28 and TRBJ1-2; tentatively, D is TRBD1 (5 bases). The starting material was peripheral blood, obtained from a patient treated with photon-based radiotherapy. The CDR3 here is CASSARGVFYGYTF. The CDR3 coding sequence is TGTGCCAGCAGCGCCCGGGGGGTTTTCTATGGCTACACCTTC.